This T cell receptor beta chain was documented in a study of shared clonotypes between healthy human individuals. The method was immunoSEQ multiplex PCR; TCRdb's version includes in-frame clones alone and lacks a portion of them. The table has approximately 1,500,000 clones, roughly 96% seen once. V was clipped by 2 bases and J by 5 bases, with 10 bases between them. The CDR3 has 13 residues. Germline assignment: CDR1 SGHRS and CDR2 YFSETQ. Comment on this clone: The identical CDR3 is also encoded by other nucleotide sequences in the sample.

Within Nashville, Tennessee resided all donors, each a Caucasian adult. This sequence joins TRBV5-1 and TRBJ1-1; the D gene is possibly TRBD1 (6 bases). Source material: naive CD4+ T cells sorted from blood. Subset described: CD45RA+ positively selected. The TCR was taken from a man aged 25 to 40 in good health. The CDR3 sequence: CASSLQGDTEAFF. The CDR3 coding sequence is TGCGCCAGCAGCTTACAGGGCGATACTGAAGCTTTCTTT.